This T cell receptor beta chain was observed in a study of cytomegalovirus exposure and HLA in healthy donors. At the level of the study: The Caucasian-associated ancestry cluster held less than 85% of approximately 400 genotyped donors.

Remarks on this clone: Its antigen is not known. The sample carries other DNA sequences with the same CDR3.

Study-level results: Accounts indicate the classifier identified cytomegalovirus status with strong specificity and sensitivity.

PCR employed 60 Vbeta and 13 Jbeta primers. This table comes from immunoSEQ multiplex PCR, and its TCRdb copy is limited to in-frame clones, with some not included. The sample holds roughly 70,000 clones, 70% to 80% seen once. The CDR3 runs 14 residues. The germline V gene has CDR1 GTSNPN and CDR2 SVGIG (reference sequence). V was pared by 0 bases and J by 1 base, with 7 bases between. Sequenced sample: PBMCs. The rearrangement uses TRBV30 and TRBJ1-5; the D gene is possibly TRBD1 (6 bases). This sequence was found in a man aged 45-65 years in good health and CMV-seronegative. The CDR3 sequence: CAWSVGGSNQPQHF. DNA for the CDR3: TGTGCCTGGAGTGTAGGGGGAAGCAATCAGCCCCAGCATTTT.